One and the same sample provided the 12 T cell receptor beta chains below, sequenced in a study of blood T cell repertoires in COVID-19. Some clones are missing from TCRdb's copy, which holds only in-frame ones; the method was immunoSEQ multiplex PCR. The sample includes about 340,000 clones, around 88% seen only once; the top ten take about 2.7%. The sequenced sample was peripheral blood. Source of these receptors: a man younger than 40 with active or convalescent COVID-19.

DNA for the CDR3: TGTGCCAGCAGTTTCACCGGGACAGGGCGTCGCGAGCAGTACTTC. The encoded protein is CASSFTGTGRREQYF. J is TRBJ2-7 and V is TRBV6-6; 9 bases are shared with TRBD1. This CDR3 contains 15 residues. The J segment lost 6 bases and the V segment lost 4 bases, leaving 10 bases of the junction unmatched. Per the germline V gene, CDR1 is MNHNY and CDR2 is SVGAGI (reference sequence).

In its sample, this clone was seen once. This chain connects TRBV15 to TRBJ1-3; D is perhaps TRBD1 (6 bases). The CDR3 extends over 16 amino acids. The V end was cut by 0 bases, the J end by 0 bases, with 9 bases between. Germline V gene lookup returns CDR1 LNHNV and CDR2 YYDKDF (reference sequence). CDR3 loop: CATSRDVDSSGNTIYF. CDR3 DNA: TGTGCCACCAGCAGAGATGTGGACAGCTCTGGAAACACCATATATTTT.

The chain carries TRBV9 and TRBJ2-1; 10 positions match TRBD2. The CDR3 covers 18 residues. Germline V CDR1 and CDR2: SGDLS, YYNGEE. Trimming at V came to 3 bases and at J to 2 bases, leaving 11 bases not matched to a gene. The CDR3 spells CASSADAMGTSAYNEQFF. Here the CDR3 DNA reads TGTGCCAGCAGCGCCGATGCCATGGGGACTAGCGCCTACAATGAGCAGTTCTTC.

V and J are TRBV5-4 and TRBJ2-2; TRBD1 matches at 9 bases. Germline values: CDR1 SGHNT, CDR2 YYREEE (reference sequence). This CDR3 region has 15 residues. With V trimmed by 3 bases and J by 5 bases, 5 bases remained unmatched. The CDR3 loop reads CASSSGTGWTGELFF. In nucleotides, the CDR3 is TGTGCCAGCAGCTCCGGGACAGGGTGGACCGGGGAGCTGTTTTTT. Variable domain in full (rest from reference TRBV5-4 and TRBJ2-2): ETGVTQSPTHLIKTRGQQVTLRCSSQSGHNTVSWYQQALGQGPQFIFQYYREEENGRGNFPPRFSGLQFPNYSSELNVNALELDDSALYLCASSSGTGWTGELFFGEGSRLTVL.

The chain couples TRBV2 to TRBJ1-5; D perhaps matches TRBD1 (6 bases). This CDR3 comprises 14 residues. Between the trimmed V and J ends, which lost 3 bases and 5 bases, there was a span of 11 bases. Germline CDR1 reads SNHLY; CDR2 reads FYNNEI. The CDR3 loop is CASSEWTEYQPQHF. CDR3 coding DNA: TGTGCCAGCAGTGAGTGGACAGAGTATCAGCCCCAGCATTTT. The whole variable domain, filled in from reference TRBV2 and TRBJ1-5, reads EPEVTQTPSHQVTQMGQEVILRCVPISNHLYFYWYRQILGQKVEFLVSFYNNEISEKSEIFDDQFSVERPDGSNFTLKIRSTKLEDSAMYFCASSEWTEYQPQHFGDGTRLSIL.

The chain uses TRBV10-1 and TRBJ2-5; 12 bases agree with TRBD2. J gave up 5 bases and V 7 bases, and 5 bases lay outside the gene matches. The CDR3 sequence is 14 residues long. Germline V lookup: CDR1 WNHNN, CDR2 SYGVQD (reference sequence). The CDR3 loop reads CASMLAGGHETQYF. The CDR3 region has the DNA TGCGCCAGCATGCTAGCGGGGGGGCACGAGACCCAGTACTTC.

This chain uses TRBV2 with TRBJ1-1; no definite D call. Looked up from germline, CDR1 is SNHLY and CDR2 is FYNNEI. The V end lost 11 bases, the J end lost 0 bases, and 13 bases lay between the germline ends. CDR3 length equals 13 residues. The CDR3 nucleotides are TGTGCCTGCGGGAAGAACATGAACACTGAAGCTTTCTTT. Encoded protein: CACGKNMNTEAFF. Using reference TRBV2 and TRBJ1-1 for the parts outside the CDR3, the full variable domain is EPEVTQTPSHQVTQMGQEVILRCVPISNHLYFYWYRQILGQKVEFLVSFYNNEISEKSEIFDDQFSVERPDGSNFTLKIRSTKLEDSAMYFCACGKNMNTEAFFGQGTRLTVV.

For the CDR3, the DNA is TGCGCCAGCAGCAAGGGGGCCCCTGGCGAGACCCAGTACTTC. This encodes CASSKGAPGETQYF. The V and J genes are TRBV4-1 and TRBJ2-5; 7 bases line up with TRBD1. The ends lost 5 bases at V and 5 bases at J; junction bases unmatched: 8. Germline V lookup: CDR1 MGHRA, CDR2 YSYEKL. This CDR3 comprises 14 residues.

This clone was picked up one time. The chain employs TRBV19 and TRBJ2-3, with TRBD1 matching 7 bases. This CDR3 spans 13 amino acids. Losses at the gene ends were 3 bases for V and 5 bases for J; bases not matched to a gene: 2. Germline CDR1 LNHDA, CDR2 SQIVND (reference sequence). CDR3 sequence: CASSIGDRDTQYF. The CDR3 DNA reads as TGTGCCAGTAGTATCGGGGACAGAGATACGCAGTATTTT.

This clone was seen just once. The V gene is TRBV19, the J gene TRBJ2-1; 15 bases are shared with TRBD2. The ends lost 4 bases at V and 2 bases at J; junction bases unmatched: 6. Germline V gene sequence: CDR1 LNHDA, CDR2 SQIVND (reference sequence). The CDR3 loop spans 18 amino acids. The CDR3 region has the DNA TGTGCCAGTAGTACCCCGGGACTAGCGGGGGGTACCTACAATGAGCAGTTCTTC. Its translation is CASSTPGLAGGTYNEQFF.

This clone was counted only a few times. This sequence joins TRBV20-1 and TRBJ1-3; no definite D call. CDR3 length: 14 residues. The germline V gene encodes CDR1 DFQATT and CDR2 SNEGSKA (reference sequence). Trimming removed 3 bases at V and 2 bases at J, with 11 bases between. CDR3 residues: CSASVGGTGNTIYF. In nucleotides, the CDR3 is TGCAGTGCTAGTGTGGGAGGTACTGGAAACACCATATATTTT.

The V gene is TRBV10-3, the J gene TRBJ2-2; 14 nucleotides match TRBD2. Germline CDR1 reads ENHRY; CDR2 reads SYGVKD. V lost 6 bases, J lost 6 bases, and 6 bases stayed unmatched. The CDR3 has 16 residues. CDR3 nucleotide sequence: TGTGCCATCAGGGGGGGACTAGCGGGAGTATCCGGGGAGCTGTTTTTT. This sequence encodes CAIRGGLAGVSGELFF.